The sequence of this T cell receptor (beta chain) was determined in a study of blood T cells in healthy people across ages. At the level of the study: When template switching was applied, about one barcoded beta molecule was captured per two T cells.

Whole-study findings and limits: In long-lived donors, naive CD4+ cell counts and diversity exceeded those of aged donors.

Individuals who donated were healthy Caucasians from Russia aged 6 to 90. With each sample, at least 5.5 micrograms of total RNA were extracted. It was with a sample-barcoded 5' primer and a J-beta primer mix that a second PCR of about 6 to 12 cycles was run. In TCRdb, the 5' RACE reads were re-called with MiXCR into one record per CDR3 protein. The repertoire consists of over 1,500,000 distinct CDR3 sequences, with around 50% occurring once and the leading ten covering around 2.1%. With respect to this clonotype: Its antigen is not identified.

With 3 bases clipped from V and 6 bases from J, the junction kept 8 bases outside the gene matches. CDR3 length: 16 amino acids. Germline CDR1 reads SGDLS; CDR2 reads YYNGEE. The sequence was obtained from a woman in her thirties or forties in good health. The source material was blood. V is TRBV9 and J is TRBJ2-1; TRBD2 aligns across 11 bases. The CDR3 region is CASSALSGGAFNEQFF. The DNA of the CDR3 is TGTGCCAGCAGCGCACTTAGCGGGGGGGCCTTCAATGAGCAGTTCTTC.